These 20 T cell receptor beta chains were sequenced from one sample in a study of blood T cells in healthy people across ages. Using a J-beta primer mix together with a sample-barcoded 5' primer, a second PCR was run for roughly 7 to 11 cycles. MiXCR was run by TCRdb on the 5' RACE reads, yielding one entry per CDR3 protein. Of 1.5 million to 2 million distinct CDR3 sequences detected, about 49% appear once; the ten largest clones hold roughly 2%. Sequencing was performed on blood. Receptors originate from a woman in her forties in good health.

The chain uses TRBV7-8 and TRBJ2-4; 8 bases fit TRBD2. The closer fit of TRBJ2-7 to the DNA end suggests the J call may be wrong. Germline CDR1 reads SGHVS; CDR2 reads FQNEAQ. CDR3 length: 17 residues. The CDR3 protein is CASSQSLGGATRYEQYF. CDR3 DNA: TGTGCCAGCAGCCAATCCCTCGGGGGGGCTACACGTTACGAGCAGTACTTC.

This chain uses TRBV4-3 with TRBJ2-3; 8 bases line up with TRBD2. The CDR3 is made up of 15 amino acids. Germline values: CDR1 LGHNA, CDR2 YSLEER. The J segment lost 2 bases and the V segment lost 4 bases, leaving 5 bases of the junction unmatched. The CDR3 reads CASSPRGLVTDTQYF. CDR3 nucleotide sequence: TGCGCCAGCAGCCCGAGGGGACTAGTCACAGATACGCAGTATTTT.

This clonotype was counted between two and nine times. The chain couples TRBV13 to TRBJ2-7; 7 bases line up with TRBD1. Germline CDR1 and CDR2: PRHDT and FYEKMQ (reference sequence). V shed 3 bases, J shed 2 bases, and the junction held 7 bases outside the gene matches. The CDR3 is 15 residues long. This chain's CDR3 is CASSLRTGRTYEQYF. The CDR3 DNA follows: TGTGCCAGCAGCTTGCGGACAGGTCGTACCTACGAGCAGTACTTC.

This clonotype has just a few counts. The chain is built from TRBV29-1 and TRBJ1-2, with TRBD1 matching over 9 bases. The V gene end was trimmed by 1 base and the J gene end by 4 bases; junction bases not matched to a gene: 10. Germline V CDR1 and CDR2: SQVTM, ANQGSEA. The CDR3 is 16 amino acids. The CDR3 DNA reads as TGCAGCGTTGAAGCGATGGGGGGACAGGGCCGCTATGGCTACACCTTC. Amino acids: CSVEAMGGQGRYGYTF.

The chain couples TRBV2 to TRBJ2-1; no clear D. The CDR3 contains 13 residues. V was cut by 7 bases and J by 4 bases, with 11 bases left in between. Germline CDR1 reads SNHLY; CDR2 reads FYNNEI. CDR3: CASTKDPYNEQFF. In nucleotides, the CDR3 is TGTGCCAGCACCAAGGACCCTTACAATGAGCAGTTCTTC.

The V call is TRBV9, the J call TRBJ2-1; the match to TRBD2 covers 14 bases. Germline values: CDR1 SGDLS, CDR2 YYNGEE. J was trimmed by 8 bases and V by 3 bases; bases with no gene match: 4. This CDR3 region has 15 residues. CDR3 DNA: TGTGCCAGCAGCGCCCGGACTAGCGGGGGGTATGAGCAGTTCTTC. Translating it yields CASSARTSGGYEQFF.

This clonotype occurred a few times. The V gene is TRBV20-1, the J gene TRBJ2-7; the D gene is possibly TRBD2 (5 bases). Germline-derived CDR1 and CDR2 are DFQATT and SNEGSKA (reference sequence). The V gene lost 5 bases and the J gene lost 3 bases, with 14 bases spanning the gap. This CDR3 contains 13 residues. As DNA, the CDR3 is TGCAGTGCTTACGAGGGCAAAAGCTACGAGCAGTACTTC. This gives the protein CSAYEGKSYEQYF.

This chain links TRBV7-2 with TRBJ2-3; TRBD1 is a possible D gene (6 bases). V lost 11 bases to trimming and J lost 0 bases, with 27 bases between them. Germline loops: CDR1 SGHTA, CDR2 FQGNSA. The length of the CDR3 is 18 residues. The CDR3 DNA follows: TGTGCCGCGACAGGAGCCCTCGGGACCACGAGAAGCACAGATACGCAGTATTTT. Amino acid sequence: CAATGALGTTRSTDTQYF.

The gene calls are TRBV15 and TRBJ2-1; D ambiguous. The CDR3 has 14 amino acids. The germline V gene has CDR1 LNHNV and CDR2 YYDKDF (reference sequence). The V gene lost 1 base and the J gene lost 3 bases, with 7 bases spanning the gap. The CDR3 here is CATSRGPNYNEQFF. Written as DNA, the CDR3 is TGTGCCACCAGCAGAGGTCCGAACTACAATGAGCAGTTCTTC. The full variable domain, with the rest looked up from reference TRBV15 and TRBJ2-1, is DAMVIQNPRYQVTQFGKPVTLSCSQTLNHNVMYWYQQKSSQAPKLLFHYYDKDFNNEADTPDNFQSRRPNTSFCFLDIRSPGLGDTAMYLCATSRGPNYNEQFFGPGTRLTVL.

The V and J genes are TRBV20-1 and TRBJ2-1, with TRBD1 matching over 9 bases. This CDR3 is 14 amino acids long. The V gene end was trimmed by 3 bases and the J gene end by 3 bases; junction bases not matched to a gene: 3. Per germline, CDR1 DFQATT and CDR2 SNEGSKA (reference sequence). CDR3 loop: CSARGTGNYNEQFF. The CDR3 bases are TGCAGTGCTAGGGGGACAGGGAACTACAATGAGCAGTTCTTC.

V is TRBV7-6 and J is TRBJ2-1; D not resolved. The CDR3 covers 12 residues. Looked up from germline, CDR1 is SGHVS and CDR2 is FNYEAQ. V lost 1 base and J lost 9, with 7 bases in between. In DNA form, the CDR3 reads TGTGCCAGCAGCTTAGTACCCTTTGAGCAGTTCTTC. It encodes CASSLVPFEQFF.

This clonotype came up a few times. J is TRBJ2-1 and V is TRBV7-9; the match to TRBD2 covers 16 bases. The CDR3 covers 19 residues. Germline CDR1 SEHNR, CDR2 FQNEAQ (reference sequence). V lost 5 bases, J lost 3 bases, and 10 bases stayed unmatched. In nucleotides, the CDR3 is TGTGCCAGCAGCCCACCGCCGGGGACTAGCGGGGGGGACTACAATGAGCAGTTCTTC. Protein: CASSPPPGTSGGDYNEQFF.

The chain's CDR3 is CSACHLPLLQPQHF. CDR3 in DNA: TGCAGTGCTTGCCACTTACCCCTCCTTCAGCCCCAGCATTTT. V is TRBV20-1 and J is TRBJ1-5; no definite D call. CDR3 length equals 14 residues. Germline values: CDR1 DFQATT, CDR2 SNEGSKA (reference sequence). The ends were cut back, 5 bases at V and 6 bases at J, with 17 bases in the middle.

The sample holds one count of this clonotype. V and J are TRBV3-1 and TRBJ2-5, with D maybe TRBD2 (6 bases). Germline CDR1 LGHDT, CDR2 YNNKEL (reference sequence). V lost 0 bases and J 11 bases, leaving 13 bases between the germline ends. The CDR3 sequence is 13 residues long. CDR3 residues: CASSQDWRGGQYF. The CDR3 nucleotides are TGTGCCAGCAGCCAAGACTGGCGGGGCGGGCAGTACTTC.

Turning to this clonotype: At one of its ends the junction is not consistent with the germline gene, which may arise from a read error. The chain links TRBV27 to TRBJ2-7, with 13 bases lining up with TRBD2. The CDR3 length is 18 residues. Germline CDR1 and CDR2: MNHEY and SMNVEV (reference sequence). CDR3 in amino acids: CANSLYRGLAGISYEQYF. CDR3 bases: TGTGCCAACAGTTTATACCGGGGACTAGCGGGGATCTCCTACGAGCAGTACTTC.

This clonotype was counted once. This chain joins TRBV4-1 and TRBJ1-4; perhaps TRBD1 as D (6 bases). The CDR3 has 15 residues. Germline CDR1 reads MGHRA; CDR2 reads YSYEKL. V lost 1 base and J lost 8, with 14 bases in between. The CDR3, as DNA: TGCGCCAGCAGCCAAGGAGGGGGGGTAGGCGAAAAACTGTTTTTT. Residues: CASSQGGGVGEKLFF.

The table lists this clonotype with a few counts. One end of the junction does not line up with germline, which may come from a read error. The chain couples TRBV27 to TRBJ2-1; D not certain. The CDR3 is 13 amino acids. The germline V gene has CDR1 MNHEY and CDR2 SMNVEV (reference sequence). CDR3 in DNA: TGTGCCAGCAGTATATCTATACAATGGGAGCAGTTCTTC. Protein: CASSISIQWEQFF.

This chain joins TRBV27 and TRBJ2-4; the D gene is possibly TRBD2 (5 bases). The J call could be wrong; TRBJ2-7 is a better fit for the DNA end. This CDR3 has 13 amino acids. Germline V gives CDR1 MNHEY, CDR2 SMNVEV (reference sequence). CDR3 amino acids: CASSLSGNDEQYF. The CDR3, as DNA: TGTGCCAGCAGCCTAAGCGGAAATGACGAGCAGTACTTC.

This chain joins TRBV20-1 and TRBJ2-3, with 11 nucleotides matching TRBD2. V shed 2 bases and J 0 bases; nucleotides not matched to a gene: 4. This CDR3 is built from 16 residues. Germline V gives CDR1 DFQATT, CDR2 SNEGSKA (reference sequence). CDR3 bases: TGCAGTGCTAGATCGGGACTAGCGGCGAGCACAGATACGCAGTATTTT. As protein: CSARSGLAASTDTQYF.

This clonotype was seen a handful of times. The chain employs TRBV5-6 and TRBJ1-4; D is uncertain. This CDR3 has 13 residues. Trimming cost V 0 bases and J 6 bases, with 6 bases left between them. CDR1 SGHDT and CDR2 YYEEEE come from the germline V gene. The CDR3 region has the DNA TGTGCCAGCAGCTTGGGACTGGATGAAAAACTGTTTTTT. Translating gives CASSLGLDEKLFF.